The 25 T cell receptor beta chains below all came from one sample that was sequenced in a study of cytomegalovirus exposure and HLA in healthy donors (dated by TCRdb to 2017 to 2019). The method was the immunoSEQ multiplex PCR assay. A mixture of 60 forward primers for TCR Vbeta segments and 13 reverse primers for TCR Jbeta segments was used in the multiplex PCR. Imported from immuneACCESS, the table was reduced by TCRdb to in-frame sequences with V and J called. These copies leave out some clones; in studies compared against another copy, an unresolved V gene accounts for under half, and the cause of the remainder is not known. The table for this sample shows 75,000 to 85,000 clones. Clones ranked in the top ten supply more than 0.45% of the sample. The sequenced sample was PBMCs. These receptors all stem from a man aged 50-60 years in good health and CMV-seronegative.

The chain employs TRBV28 and TRBJ2-2; the D gene is possibly TRBD2 (6 bases). Germline-derived CDR1 and CDR2 are MDHEN and SYDVKM. This CDR3 is built from 17 residues. Between the trimmed V and J ends, which lost 7 bases and 0 bases, there was a span of 18 bases. The CDR3, as DNA: TGTGCCAGCACCACCCTCGGGAGACACCCGAACACCGGGGAGCTGTTTTTT. The encoded protein is CASTTLGRHPNTGELFF.

This chain links TRBV6-5 with TRBJ1-4; maybe TRBD1 (6 bases). Germline V gives CDR1 MNHEY, CDR2 SVGAGI. Trimming pared 0 bases from V and 4 bases from J, leaving 12 bases between. CDR3 length: 16 residues. CDR3 in amino acids: CASSYSKGQHNEKLFF. For the CDR3, the DNA is TGTGCCAGCAGTTACTCGAAAGGACAGCATAATGAAAAACTGTTTTTT.

The chain recombines TRBV23-1 with TRBJ2-7, with 7 bases identical to TRBD2. TRBV23-1 is recorded as an ORF, its role being uncertain. The junction had 16 bases not matched to a gene; V was cut back by 2 bases and J by 3 bases. The CDR3 length is 18 residues. CDR3 residues: CASSQVREDLAYGYEQYF. CDR3 sequence (DNA): TGCGCCAGCAGTCAAGTCCGGGAGGATCTGGCCTACGGCTACGAGCAGTACTTC.

The V and J genes are TRBV11-2 and TRBJ1-1, with D tentatively TRBD1 (6 bases). V shed 0 bases and J shed 5 bases, with 10 bases lying between them. The CDR3 extends over 14 amino acids. Germline assignment: CDR1 SGHAT and CDR2 FQNNGV. DNA of the CDR3: TGTGCCAGCAGCTTAGATCTAGGGGGAACTGAAGCTTTCTTT. This sequence encodes CASSLDLGGTEAFF.

The rearrangement uses TRBV10-1 and TRBJ1-1; TRBD1 is a possible D gene (5 bases). V was trimmed by 8 bases and J by 1 base, leaving 8 bases between them. The CDR3 length is 12 residues. CDR1 and CDR2 from the germline V gene are WNHNN and SYGVQD (reference sequence). As DNA, the CDR3 is TGCGCCAGCCAGGGAGGGAACACTGAAGCTTTCTTT. Its translation: CASQGGNTEAFF.

This rearrangement joins TRBV6-5 to TRBJ2-7; D gene unclear. Germline V CDR1 and CDR2: MNHEY, SVGAGI. There are 15 residues in the CDR3. Trimming stripped 0 bases from V and 2 bases from J, with 11 bases between. The CDR3 DNA follows: TGTGCCAGCAGTTACTCCTTCGCCAGTCCCTACGAGCAGTACTTC. Amino acids: CASSYSFASPYEQYF.

This chain links TRBV12-5 with TRBJ1-4; unclear D gene. The CDR3 totals 19 residues. Germline loops: CDR1 LGHNT, CDR2 FRNRAP. Trimming left V 5 bases short and J 3 bases short, with 25 bases between. This CDR3 reads CASGQVLDSPSGPNEKLFF. In DNA form, the CDR3 reads TGTGCTAGTGGTCAAGTTCTGGACTCCCCGTCTGGGCCTAATGAAAAACTGTTTTTT.

The chain combines TRBV7-9 with TRBJ2-7; TRBD1 is a possible D gene (5 bases). The CDR3 spans 15 residues. Germline loops: CDR1 SEHNR, CDR2 FQNEAQ (reference sequence). V was cut by 2 bases and J by 2 bases, with 13 bases left in between. CDR3 in DNA: TGTGCCAGCAGCTTAACGACAGAACGGGCCTACGAGCAGTACTTC. Translation gives CASSLTTERAYEQYF.

The chain uses TRBV4-3 and TRBJ1-2, with D unresolved. Trimming took off 0 bases at V and 4 bases at J, with 12 bases between the two ends. In germline, CDR1 is LGHNA, CDR2 YSLEER. The CDR3 has 15 residues. The CDR3 nucleotides are TGCGCCAGCAGCCAAGATCTAGCGTCTAGCTATGGCTACACCTTC. Protein product: CASSQDLASSYGYTF.

This chain joins TRBV5-1 and TRBJ2-5; D might be TRBD2 (6 bases). V shed 4 bases and J shed 0 bases, with 10 bases lying between them. Per germline, CDR1 SGHRS and CDR2 YFSETQ. The CDR3 is made up of 14 amino acids. CDR3 DNA sequence: TGCGCCAGCAGCCCTGGGGGGTACCAAGAGACCCAGTACTTC. This codes for CASSPGGYQETQYF.

This chain connects TRBV18 to TRBJ1-5; D is unclear. Germline V gives CDR1 KGHSH, CDR2 LQKENI. The ends were cut back, 6 bases at V and 1 base at J, with 19 bases in the middle. The length of the CDR3 is 17 residues. CDR3 sequence reads: CASSPSRGGESNQPQHF. For the CDR3, the DNA is TGTGCCAGCTCGCCATCGAGAGGTGGAGAGAGCAATCAGCCCCAGCATTTT.

This chain uses TRBV11-2 with TRBJ2-1; no definite D call. The CDR3 length is 12 residues. The germline gives CDR1 SGHAT, CDR2 FQNNGV. V lost 2 bases and J lost 6, with 5 bases in between. The DNA of the CDR3 is TGTGCCAGCAGCTTACTACGCAATGAGCAGTTCTTC. As protein: CASSLLRNEQFF.

The rearrangement links TRBV5-4 to TRBJ2-5; 7 nucleotides match TRBD2. The CDR3 has 13 amino acids. Per the germline V gene, CDR1 is SGHNT and CDR2 is YYREEE (reference sequence). Trimming took 4 bases from V and 3 from J; bases not matched to a gene: 3. CDR3 sequence (DNA): TGTGCCAGCAGCACTGGACTAGAAGAGACCCAGTACTTC. Translation: CASSTGLEETQYF.

The chain has TRBV28 and TRBJ2-1, with TRBD2 matching over 13 bases. The ends lost 2 bases at V and 5 bases at J; junction bases unmatched: 3. The CDR3 is 16 amino acids. The V gene's germline CDR1 is MDHEN and CDR2 SYDVKM. The CDR3, as DNA: TGTGCCAGCAGTTTAGCCGGGACTAGCGGGAACAATGAGCAGTTCTTC. The encoded protein is CASSLAGTSGNNEQFF. The full variable domain, with the rest looked up from reference TRBV28 and TRBJ2-1, is DVKVTQSSRYLVKRTGEKVFLECVQDMDHENMFWYRQDPGLGLRLIYFSYDVKMKEKGDIPEGYSVSREKKERFSLILESASTNQTSMYLCASSLAGTSGNNEQFFGPGTRLTVL.

The chain recombines TRBV7-9 with TRBJ1-1; maybe TRBD1 (5 bases). V lost 5 bases and J lost 5, with 12 bases in between. The V gene's germline CDR1 is SEHNR and CDR2 FQNEAQ (reference sequence). This CDR3 is 13 amino acids long. The DNA for the CDR3 is TGTGCCAGCAGCCCGCAGGGCGGAACTGAAGCTTTCTTT. Protein product: CASSPQGGTEAFF.

The rearrangement links TRBV5-4 to TRBJ1-3; TRBD1 matches at 12 bases. V was clipped by 2 bases and J by 4 bases; unmatched bases: 10. Germline assignment: CDR1 SGHNT and CDR2 YYREEE (reference sequence). The CDR3 loop spans 18 amino acids. The CDR3 spells CASSLHPGQGAVGNTIYF. In nucleotides, the CDR3 is TGTGCCAGCAGCTTACATCCGGGACAGGGGGCTGTCGGAAACACCATATATTTT.

The chain is built from TRBV6-1 and TRBJ1-1; no clear D. The CDR3 spans 14 residues. V lost 7 bases and J lost 3, with 15 bases in between. CDR1 and CDR2 from the germline V gene are MNHNS and SASEGT. The CDR3 region has the DNA TGTGCCAGCACCCCGGGAGGAGGTGACACTGAAGCTTTCTTT. It yields the protein CASTPGGGDTEAFF.

The chain joins TRBV5-1 to TRBJ1-4; a possible D gene is TRBD1 (6 bases). Germline assignment: CDR1 SGHRS and CDR2 YFSETQ. The CDR3 sequence is 16 residues long. The V gene lost 0 bases and the J gene lost 0 bases, with 9 bases spanning the gap. CDR3 in amino acids: CASSLGTVTTNEKLFF. The DNA for the CDR3 is TGCGCCAGCAGCTTGGGGACAGTCACAACTAATGAAAAACTGTTTTTT. Full variable domain (remainder filled in from reference TRBV5-1 and TRBJ1-4): KAGVTQTPRYLIKTRGQQVTLSCSPISGHRSVSWYQQTPGQGLQFLFEYFSETQRNKGNFPGRFSGRQFSNSRSEMNVSTLELGDSALYLCASSLGTVTTNEKLFFGSGTQLSVL.

This sequence joins TRBV7-9 and TRBJ1-1; a weak D match, TRBD1 (5 bases). This CDR3 comprises 14 residues. Germline V lookup: CDR1 SEHNR, CDR2 FQNEAQ (reference sequence). V lost 2 bases, J lost 1 base, and 8 bases lay in between. CDR3 sequence (DNA): TGTGCCAGCAGCTTACAGGGTCCGAACACTGAAGCTTTCTTT. Residues: CASSLQGPNTEAFF.

V gene TRBV6-1 combines with J gene TRBJ2-7; perhaps TRBD1 as D (5 bases). The CDR3 totals 12 residues. V was shortened by 6 bases and J by 2 bases, with 8 bases between the two germline ends. Germline V gives CDR1 MNHNS, CDR2 SASEGT. CDR3 DNA sequence: TGTGCCAGCAGGGGGCCAGCCTACGAGCAGTACTTC. Amino acid sequence: CASRGPAYEQYF.

This rearrangement joins TRBV19 to TRBJ2-1, with D perhaps TRBD1 (5 bases). The CDR3 runs to 11 residues. Trimming left V 9 bases short and J 3 bases short, with 6 bases between. Germline V lookup: CDR1 LNHDA, CDR2 SQIVND (reference sequence). In DNA form, the CDR3 reads TGTGCCAGCAGGGTCTACAATGAGCAGTTCTTC. Amino acid sequence: CASRVYNEQFF.

CDR3 amino acids: CASSRGATNTGELFF. The CDR3 DNA follows: TGTGCCAGCAGCCGGGGGGCTACGAACACCGGGGAGCTGTTTTTT. V is TRBV28 and J is TRBJ2-2, with D possibly matching TRBD2 (7 bases). The germline V gene encodes CDR1 MDHEN and CDR2 SYDVKM. Trimming shortened V by 6 bases and J by 0 bases, and 11 bases separated the two germline ends. CDR3 length: 15 residues.

This chain links TRBV10-2 with TRBJ1-3; 8 positions agree with TRBD1. The ends lost 5 bases at V and 10 bases at J; junction bases unmatched: 10. This CDR3 contains 14 residues. CDR1 is WSHSY and CDR2 is SAAADI in the germline V gene. CDR3 loop: CASSLTVGDRTIYF. The DNA of the CDR3 is TGCGCCAGCAGTTTGACGGTGGGGGACAGGACCATATATTTT.

The V call is TRBV7-6, the J call TRBJ2-2, with D possibly matching TRBD1 (6 bases). The CDR3 runs to 16 residues. V shed 2 bases and J shed 0 bases, with 10 bases lying between them. Germline CDR1 is SGHVS and CDR2 is FNYEAQ. CDR3 nucleotides: TGTGCCAGCAGCTTAAGTCAGGGGACGAACACCGGGGAGCTGTTTTTT. Translating gives CASSLSQGTNTGELFF.

The chain is built from TRBV7-9 and TRBJ2-7; 9 positions agree with TRBD2. The junction had 9 bases not matched to a gene; V was cut back by 2 bases and J by 7 bases. CDR1 is SEHNR and CDR2 is FQNEAQ in the germline V gene (reference sequence). This CDR3 has 15 residues. This CDR3 reads CASSLLAGLRGEQYF. CDR3 nucleotide sequence: TGTGCCAGCAGCTTACTAGCGGGGTTACGGGGGGAGCAGTACTTC.